These T cell receptor beta chains were read from a single sample in a study of blood T cell repertoires in COVID-19. Some clones are missing from TCRdb's copy, which holds only in-frame ones; the method was immunoSEQ multiplex PCR. The sample holds about 210,000 clones; 80% to 85% are singletons and the top ten take about 10%. Specimen: peripheral blood. Receptors originate from a woman at least 80 years old with COVID-19, enrolled during active disease. The CDR3 runs from the conserved cysteine through the conserved F or W. The D gene is left open where the match is weak. Some rows mark clone size as missing; the rest say once, few, many or name a class of expanded clone.

>TRBV30|NA|NA|TRBJ2-2
CAWRLGGATGELFF
TGTGCCTGGAGACTCGGCGGGGCCACCGGGGAGCTGTTTTTT
>TRBV3-1/TRBV3-2|NA|NA|TRBJ2-7
CASSQAWGDEQYF
TGTGCCAGCAGCCAAGCATGGGGGGACGAGCAGTACTTC
>TRBV5-1|NA|NA|TRBJ2-3
CASSLGQTRTDTQYF
TGCGCCAGCAGCTTGGGACAGACGAGGACAGATACGCAGTATTTT
>TRBV28|NA|NA|TRBJ2-1
CASSLLNEQFF
TGTGCCAGCAGTTTATTAAATGAGCAGTTCTTC
>TRBV4-2|NA|NA|TRBJ2-7
CASSQEAVTYEQYF
TGTGCCAGCAGCCAAGAGGCCGTAACCTACGAGCAGTACTTC
>TRBV7-3|few|NA|TRBJ1-1
CASSFGQSEAFF
TGTGCCAGCAGCTTCGGACAGAGTGAAGCTTTCTTT
>TRBV28|few|NA|TRBJ1-2
CASSRGYGYTF
TGTGCCAGCAGTCGGGGGTATGGCTACACCTTC
>TRBV4-1|NA|TRBD1|TRBJ2-7
CASSLTDRSSEQYF
TGCGCCAGCAGCTTGACGGACAGGTCAAGCGAGCAGTACTTC
>TRBV3-1/TRBV3-2|once|NA|TRBJ2-7
CASSSHRDEQYF
TGTGCCAGCAGCTCCCACAGGGACGAGCAGTACTTC
>TRBV6-1|NA|TRBD2|TRBJ2-1
CASSELGGIYNEQFF
TGTGCCAGCAGTGAACTGGGAGGGATATACAATGAGCAGTTCTTC
>TRBV10-3|NA|NA|TRBJ2-5
CAIKLGHQQETQYF
TGTGCCATCAAACTGGGACACCAGCAAGAGACCCAGTACTTC
>TRBV10-2|NA|NA|TRBJ1-2
CASSESVAGVRDGYTF
TGCGCCAGCAGTGAGTCGGTCGCAGGGGTCCGGGATGGCTACACCTTC
>TRBV11-2|NA|NA|TRBJ2-5
CASSFLETQYF
TGTGCCAGCAGCTTCCTAGAGACCCAGTACTTC
>TRBV21-1|once|NA|TRBJ1-1
CASSTQWGQGINTEAFF
NA
>TRBV7-2|once|TRBD2|TRBJ2-3
CASSPTSGGSTDTQYF
TGTGCCAGCAGCCCAACTAGCGGGGGGAGCACAGATACGCAGTATTTT